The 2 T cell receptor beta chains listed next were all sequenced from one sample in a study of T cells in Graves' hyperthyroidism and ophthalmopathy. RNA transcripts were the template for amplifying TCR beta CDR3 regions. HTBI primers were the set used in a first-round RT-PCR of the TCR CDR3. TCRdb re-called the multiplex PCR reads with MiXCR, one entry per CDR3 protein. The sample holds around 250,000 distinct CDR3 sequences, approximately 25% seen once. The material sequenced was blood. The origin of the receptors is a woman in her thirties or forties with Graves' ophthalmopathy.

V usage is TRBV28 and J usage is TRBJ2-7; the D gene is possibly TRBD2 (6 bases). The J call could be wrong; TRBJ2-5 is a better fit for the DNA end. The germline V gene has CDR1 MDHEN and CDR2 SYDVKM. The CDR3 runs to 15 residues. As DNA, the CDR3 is TGTGCCAGCAGTTTATACAGGAGGGGAGGAGAGACCCAGTACTTC. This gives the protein CASSLYRRGGETQYF.

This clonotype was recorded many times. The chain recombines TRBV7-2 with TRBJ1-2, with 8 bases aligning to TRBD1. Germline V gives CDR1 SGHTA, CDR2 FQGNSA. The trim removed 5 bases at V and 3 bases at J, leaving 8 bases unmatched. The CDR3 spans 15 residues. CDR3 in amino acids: CASSPRGTGYYGYTF. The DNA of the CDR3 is TGTGCCAGCAGCCCTAGGGGGACAGGATACTATGGCTACACCTTC.